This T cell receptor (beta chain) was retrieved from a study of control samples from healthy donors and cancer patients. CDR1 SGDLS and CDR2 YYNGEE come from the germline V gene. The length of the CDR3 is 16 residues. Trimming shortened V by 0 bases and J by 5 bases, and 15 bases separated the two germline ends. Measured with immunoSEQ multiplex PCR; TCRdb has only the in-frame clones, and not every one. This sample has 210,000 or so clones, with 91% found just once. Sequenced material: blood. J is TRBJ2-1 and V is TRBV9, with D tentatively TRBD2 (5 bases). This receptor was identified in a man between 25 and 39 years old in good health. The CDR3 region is CASSVGSRRLDNEQFF. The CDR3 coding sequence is TGTGCCAGCAGCGTAGGTTCTCGGAGGCTCGACAATGAGCAGTTCTTC. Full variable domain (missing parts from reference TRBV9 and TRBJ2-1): DSGVTQTPKHLITATGQRVTLRCSPRSGDLSVYWYQQSLDQGLQFLIQYYNGEERAKGNILERFSAQQFPDLHSELNLSSLELGDSALYFCASSVGSRRLDNEQFFGPGTRLTVL.